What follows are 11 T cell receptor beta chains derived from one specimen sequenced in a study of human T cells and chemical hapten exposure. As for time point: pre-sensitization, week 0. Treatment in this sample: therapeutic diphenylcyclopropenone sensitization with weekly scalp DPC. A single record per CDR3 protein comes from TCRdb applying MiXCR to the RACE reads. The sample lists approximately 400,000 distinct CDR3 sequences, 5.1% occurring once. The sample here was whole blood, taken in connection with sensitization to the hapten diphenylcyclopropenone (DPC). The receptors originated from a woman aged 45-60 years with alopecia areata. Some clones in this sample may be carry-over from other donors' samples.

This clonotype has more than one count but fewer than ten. The CDR3 is CASRDLLAGTYEQYF. CDR3 nucleotide sequence: TGTGCCAGCAGGGATCTACTAGCGGGAACCTACGAGCAGTACTTC. The rearrangement links TRBV27 to TRBJ2-7, with 10 bases fitting TRBD2. The germline gives CDR1 MNHEY, CDR2 SMNVEV (reference sequence). J lost 2 bases, V lost 6 bases, and 7 bases had no gene match. There are 15 residues in the CDR3.

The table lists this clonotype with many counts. CDR3 residues: CASSLTLNAYEQYF. The CDR3 DNA reads as TGTGCCAGCAGCCTGACCCTGAATGCCTACGAGCAGTACTTC. The V gene is TRBV6-5, the J gene TRBJ2-7, with D uncertain. Germline lookup yields CDR1 MNHEY and CDR2 SVGAGI. This CDR3 contains 14 residues. V was shortened by 6 bases and J by 2 bases, with 14 bases between the two germline ends.

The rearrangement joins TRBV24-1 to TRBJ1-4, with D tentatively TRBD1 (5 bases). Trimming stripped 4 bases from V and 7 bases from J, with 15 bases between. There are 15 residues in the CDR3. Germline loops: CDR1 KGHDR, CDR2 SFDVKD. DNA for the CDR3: TGTGCCACCAGTGAACAGCAGGGAATAGCTGAAAAACTGTTTTTT. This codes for CATSEQQGIAEKLFF.

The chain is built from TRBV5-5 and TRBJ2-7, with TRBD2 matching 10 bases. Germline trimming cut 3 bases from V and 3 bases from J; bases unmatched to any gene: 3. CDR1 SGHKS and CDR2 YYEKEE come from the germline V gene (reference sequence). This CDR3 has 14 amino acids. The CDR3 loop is CASSSASGSYEQYF. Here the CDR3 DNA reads TGTGCCAGCAGCTCGGCTAGCGGGAGCTACGAGCAGTACTTC.

In nucleotides, the CDR3 is TGCAGTGCTCCTCTAGCGGGGACTCGCACAGATACGCAGTATTTT. This codes for CSAPLAGTRTDTQYF. The gene calls are TRBV20-1 and TRBJ2-3; 9 bases match TRBD2. This CDR3 contains 15 residues. Germline V CDR1 and CDR2: DFQATT, SNEGSKA (reference sequence). Trimming took 5 bases from V and 1 from J; bases not matched to a gene: 7.

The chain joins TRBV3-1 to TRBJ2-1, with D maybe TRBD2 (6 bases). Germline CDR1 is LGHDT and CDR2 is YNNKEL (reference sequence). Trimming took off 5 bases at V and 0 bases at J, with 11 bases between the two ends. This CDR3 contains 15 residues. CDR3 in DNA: TGTGCCAGCAGCGTGCGGAGGGGCTCCTACAATGAGCAGTTCTTC. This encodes CASSVRRGSYNEQFF.

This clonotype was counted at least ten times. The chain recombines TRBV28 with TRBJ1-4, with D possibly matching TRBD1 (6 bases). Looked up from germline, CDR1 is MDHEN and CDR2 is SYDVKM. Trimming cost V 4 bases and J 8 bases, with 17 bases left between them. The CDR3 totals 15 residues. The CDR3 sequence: CASSSSNREREKLFF. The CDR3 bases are TGTGCCAGCAGTTCCTCTAACAGGGAGCGGGAAAAACTGTTTTTT.

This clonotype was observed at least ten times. CDR3 DNA sequence: TGCAGTGCTAGTATAACAGTAGGAAACACCATATATTTT. It yields the protein CSASITVGNTIYF. This chain joins TRBV20-1 and TRBJ1-3; D is ambiguous. The germline gives CDR1 DFQATT, CDR2 SNEGSKA (reference sequence). This CDR3 comprises 13 residues. V shed 3 bases and J shed 4 bases, with 10 bases lying between them.

The CDR3 DNA follows: TGTGCCTGGAGTGTAAGCGGGCAGGGATACGAGCAGTACTTC. It is translated as CAWSVSGQGYEQYF. This chain connects TRBV30 to TRBJ2-7; a weak D match, TRBD2 (6 bases). Germline CDR1 reads GTSNPN; CDR2 reads SVGIG (reference sequence). The CDR3 has 14 amino acids. The ends were cut back, 0 bases at V and 4 bases at J, with 13 bases in the middle.

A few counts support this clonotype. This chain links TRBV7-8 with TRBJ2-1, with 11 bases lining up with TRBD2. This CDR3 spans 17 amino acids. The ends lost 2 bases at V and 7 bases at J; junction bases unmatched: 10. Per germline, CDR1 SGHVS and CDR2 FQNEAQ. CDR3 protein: CASSLRASGGINNEQFF. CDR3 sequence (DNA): TGTGCCAGCAGCTTAAGGGCTAGCGGGGGGATTAATAATGAGCAGTTCTTC.

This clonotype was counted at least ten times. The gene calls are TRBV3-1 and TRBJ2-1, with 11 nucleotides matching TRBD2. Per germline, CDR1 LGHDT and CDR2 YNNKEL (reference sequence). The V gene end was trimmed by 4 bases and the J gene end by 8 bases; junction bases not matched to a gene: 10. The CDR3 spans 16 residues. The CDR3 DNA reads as TGTGCCAGCAGCCCCGGTTCGGGACTAGCGGTCGATGAGCAGTTCTTC. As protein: CASSPGSGLAVDEQFF.